This TCR beta chain is from a study of read filtering for tumor transcriptome and immune sequencing. General observations from the study: Even smaller IR-seq throughput identified most shared clonotypes.

The table lists this clonotype with many counts. The target antigen is unknown. From 300 to 450 ng of RNA, a library with molecular barcoded alpha/delta and beta/gamma adaptors was made. TCRdb called the reads again in MiXCR, with one record for every CDR3 protein. The sample lists 30,000 to 45,000 distinct CDR3 sequences; around 13% were seen once. This clonotype was obtained from a donor aged 40 or older with multiple myeloma. Sequencing used a population of CD138-negative cells sorted from bone marrow.

This CDR3 is CASSPGGQGSGEQYF. The CDR3 nucleotides are TGTGCCAGCAGCCCTGGAGGACAGGGGAGCGGCGAGCAGTACTTC. The gene calls are TRBV4-2 and TRBJ2-7; 9 bases agree with TRBD1. This CDR3 region has 15 residues. The V segment lost 4 bases and the J segment 6 bases; nucleotides outside the gene matches: 10. The germline V gene encodes CDR1 LGHNA and CDR2 YNFKEQ.